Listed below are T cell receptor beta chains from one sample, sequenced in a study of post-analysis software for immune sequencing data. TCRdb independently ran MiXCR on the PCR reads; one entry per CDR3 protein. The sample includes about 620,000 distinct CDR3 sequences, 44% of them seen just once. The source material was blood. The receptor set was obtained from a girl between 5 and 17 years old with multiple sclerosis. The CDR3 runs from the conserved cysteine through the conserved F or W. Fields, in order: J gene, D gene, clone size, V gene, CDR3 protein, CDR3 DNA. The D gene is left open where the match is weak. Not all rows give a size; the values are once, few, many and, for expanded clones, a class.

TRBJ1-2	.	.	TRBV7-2	CASSSSWSGYTF	TGTGCCAGCAGCTCCTCTTGGAGTGGCTACACCTTC
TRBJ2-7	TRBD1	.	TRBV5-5	CASSSTKTGVVLIEQYF	TGTGCCAGCAGCTCCACCAAGACAGGGGTCGTACTCATCGAGCAGTACTTC
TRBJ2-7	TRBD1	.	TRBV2	CASSSPRAGQGGYEQDF	TGTGCCAGCAGCTCCCCCAGGGCCGGACAGGGGGGCTACGAGCAGGACTTC
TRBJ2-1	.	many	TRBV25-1	CASSEGNEQFF	TGTGCCAGCAGTGAGGGCAATGAGCAGTTCTTC
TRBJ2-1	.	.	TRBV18	CASSPGIEQSYEQFF	TGTGCCAGCTCACCAGGAATAGAGCAAAGCTATGAGCAGTTCTTC
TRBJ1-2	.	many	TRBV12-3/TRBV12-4	CASSPLTGNGYTF	TGTGCCAGCAGTCCTCTCACAGGGAATGGCTACACCTTC
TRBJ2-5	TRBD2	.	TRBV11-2	CASSLGLAGGPVQYF	TGTGCCAGCAGCTTGGGATTAGCGGGAGGGCCAGTGCAGTACTTC
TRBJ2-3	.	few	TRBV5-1	CASSLVTSLSTDTQYF	TGCGCCAGCAGCTTGGTTACTAGCCTGAGTACAGATACGCAGTATTTT
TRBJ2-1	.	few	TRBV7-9	CASSSLVGAEFF	TGTGCCAGCAGCTCTTTAGTGGGGGCGGAGTTCTTC
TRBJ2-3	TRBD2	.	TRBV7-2	CASSWLAGGRDTQYF	TGTGCCAGCAGCTGGCTAGCGGGGGGGCGAGATACGCAGTATTTT
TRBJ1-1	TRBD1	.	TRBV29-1	CSVYRGEAFF	TGCAGCGTTTACAGGGGGGAAGCTTTCTTT
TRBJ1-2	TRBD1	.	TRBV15	CATSRDEQGFIYGYTF	TGTGCCACCAGCAGAGATGAACAGGGGTTTATCTATGGCTACACCTTC
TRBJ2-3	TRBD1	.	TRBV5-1	CASSYQGAGTRSTDTQYF	TGCGCCAGCAGCTATCAGGGGGCAGGTACTCGAAGCACAGATACGCAGTATTTT
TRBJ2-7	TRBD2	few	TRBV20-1	CSARRGGRTYEQYF	TGCAGTGCTAGACGCGGCGGGAGGACCTACGAGCAGTACTTC
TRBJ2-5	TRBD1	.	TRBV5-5	CASIMEAGGETQYF	TGTGCCAGCATCATGGAGGCAGGGGGCGAGACCCAGTACTTC
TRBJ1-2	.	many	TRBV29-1	CSVESGPGGYTF	TGCAGCGTTGAGTCCGGTCCGGGGGGCTACACCTTC
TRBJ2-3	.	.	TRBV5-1	CAGSLEAVTDTQYF	TGCGCCGGCAGCTTGGAAGCGGTCACAGATACGCAGTATTTT
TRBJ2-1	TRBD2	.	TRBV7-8	CASRPGLAGPQSYNEQFF	TGTGCCAGCAGGCCGGGACTAGCGGGACCGCAGTCCTACAATGAGCAGTTCTTC
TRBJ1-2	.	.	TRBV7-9	CASSVLLGVDGYTF	TGTGCCAGCAGCGTCCTCTTGGGTGTGGACGGCTACACCTTC
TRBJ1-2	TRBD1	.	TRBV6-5	CASSTGGGYTF	TGTGCCAGCAGTACAGGGGGCGGCTACACCTTC
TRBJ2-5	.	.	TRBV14	CASSQDLLETQYF	TGTGCCAGCAGCCAAGATCTATTAGAGACCCAGTACTTC
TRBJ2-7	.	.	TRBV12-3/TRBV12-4	CASSLAGSGVLSYEQYF	TGTGCCAGCAGTTTAGCTGGCTCGGGCGTACTCTCCTACGAGCAGTACTTC
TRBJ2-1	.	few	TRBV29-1	CSLKKVGYNEQFF	TGCAGCCTAAAGAAGGTTGGCTACAATGAGCAGTTCTTC
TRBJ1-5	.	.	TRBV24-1	CATSDGGGSNQPQHF	TGTGCCACCAGTGATGGTGGAGGGAGCAATCAGCCCCAGCATTTT
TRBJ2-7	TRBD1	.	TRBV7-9	CASSDGQVDHEQYF	TGTGCCAGCAGCGACGGACAGGTAGACCACGAGCAGTACTTC
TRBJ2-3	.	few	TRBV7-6	CASSLWTFPTDTQYF	TGTGCCAGCAGCTTGTGGACTTTCCCCACAGATACGCAGTATTTT
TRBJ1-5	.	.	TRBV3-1	CASSQRAGDNQPQHF	TGTGCCAGCAGCCAAAGAGCAGGGGACAATCAGCCCCAGCATTTT